This T cell receptor beta chain came from a study of blood T cell repertoires in COVID-19 (TCRdb year 2020). Background on the whole study: Samples from collaborators originated in the United States, Italy and Spain and spanned both the acute and convalescent phases of COVID-19. The material from the prospective study consisted of cDNA or gDNA derived from T cells, B-cell-depleted T cells, or PBMCs. Where HLA class I and class II types were available, the types were taken from metadata supplied by the sample provider, not from assay-based typing. The dataset comprised deeply sampled blood TCRbeta repertoires from subjects exposed to, actively infected with, or recovered from COVID-19. The repertoires were released in a freely available public database meant as a resource for research on the immune response to SARS-CoV-2. Nearly every sample came with metadata listing a de-identified subject ID, COVID-19 status, age in years and sex. The samples were drawn from two sources: the first 160 participants of the ongoing ImmuneRACE study, and 1,200 or so subjects contributed by 6 global collaborators.

TCRbeta CDR3 regions were amplified from genomic DNA using the immunoSEQ Assay, a bias-controlled multiplex PCR. As for the original processing: The number of nucleated cells in each sample was estimated from the amplification of reference gene primers within the assay. To quantify the absolute abundance of each unique TCRbeta CDR3 rearrangement, sequence reads were collapsed and filtered. For each sample, productive Simpson clonality was calculated as the square root of Simpson's diversity index across productive rearrangements. TCRdb took over this immuneACCESS table, retaining in-frame rearrangements with V and J assigned. Such tables are incomplete; in checked studies, under half of the missing clones stem from an unresolved V gene, and the remainder is unexplained. The V and J calls and clone size come from that table; D and trimming were worked out from the DNA. Within this sample are 350,000 or so clones, with around 90% of them counted one time only. The leading ten clones occupy 3% to 4.5% of the sample.

Trimming accounts for 2 bases at V and 10 bases at J, while the number of junction bases matched to no gene is 4. From its cysteine to its phenylalanine, the CDR3 spans 13 amino acids. Kept here is only the CDR3 DNA, which spans 39 bases and is read in frame from base 1. The germline V gene yields MNHNS for CDR1 and SASEGT for CDR2. One collaborating source in Seattle enrolled patients while the patients were actively infected and followed the patients over time throughout the course of disease. The collaborating institutions used their own protocols to collect whole blood in K2EDTA tubes. Collaborator samples were shipped for TCRbeta analysis as frozen whole blood, isolated PBMCs, or DNA extracted from either sample type. About this clone itself: This receptor's antigen is unknown. Base qualities are not at hand, and no much larger clone is one base apart.

General conclusions and limits of the study: The amount of clinical and demographic metadata varied by source and participant and was provided uncurated.

This TCR derives from a woman in her sixties with COVID-19, enrolled during active disease. Sequencing was done on a sample of peripheral blood. Here the chain combines TRBV6-1 and TRBJ1-4; 7 of the junction bases match TRBD1. The CDR3 amino acid sequence is: CASSEHGQAKLFF. The DNA sequence reads TGTGCCAGCAGTGAACACGGACAGGCAAAACTGTTTTTT.